This TCR beta chain was captured by sequencing in a study of blood T cell repertoires in COVID-19. About the study: T cells, B-cell-depleted T cells, or PBMCs provided the cDNA or gDNA that served as material.

The method was immunoSEQ multiplex PCR; TCRdb's version includes in-frame clones alone and lacks a portion of them. The profile shows 180,000 or so clones, roughly 83% of them singletons. CDR1 MDHEN and CDR2 SYDVKM come from the germline V gene. CDR3 length: 14 residues. Losses at the gene ends were 6 bases for V and 6 bases for J; bases not matched to a gene: 10. This TCR derives from a woman in her sixties or seventies who had recovered from COVID-19. This chain connects TRBV28 to TRBJ1-2, with 7 bases aligning to TRBD1. Sequenced material: PBMCs or T cells enriched from blood (not recorded which). CDR3 protein: CASRSTGLKNGYTF. CDR3 sequence (DNA): TGTGCCAGCAGGTCGACAGGGCTGAAGAATGGCTACACCTTC.